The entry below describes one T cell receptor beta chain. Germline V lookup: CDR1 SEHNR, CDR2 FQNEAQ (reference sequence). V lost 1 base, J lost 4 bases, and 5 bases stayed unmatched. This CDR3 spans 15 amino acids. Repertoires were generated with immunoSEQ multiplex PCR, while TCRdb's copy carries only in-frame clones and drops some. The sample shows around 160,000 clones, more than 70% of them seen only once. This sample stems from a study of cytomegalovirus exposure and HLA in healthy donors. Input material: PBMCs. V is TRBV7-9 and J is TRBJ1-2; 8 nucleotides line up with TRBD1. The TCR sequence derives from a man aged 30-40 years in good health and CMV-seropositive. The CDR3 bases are TGTGCCAGCAGCTTAGGACAGGGGAATACCTATGGCTACACCTTC. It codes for CASSLGQGNTYGYTF.